This TCR beta chain was captured by sequencing in a study of OX40 agonist ivuxolimab in advanced cancers. Study in general: The diagnoses of dose-escalation patients were hepatocellular carcinoma, melanoma, renal cell or head and neck cancer.

Here immunoSEQ multiplex PCR was the method, and the copy in TCRdb shows in-frame clones only, minus some. The profile shows 17,000 or so clones, roughly 85% of them singletons. Trimming pared 3 bases from V and 5 bases from J, leaving 13 bases between. Looked up from germline, CDR1 is SGDLS and CDR2 is YYNGEE. This CDR3 is built from 14 residues. General study findings and limits: At doses 0.1 to 3.0 mg/kg, CD4+ and CD8+ clones expanded.

Worth noting for this clone: The antigen is unknown.

The sample consisted of CD4+ or CD8+ T cells sorted from blood, taken in a trial of the OX40 agonist ivuxolimab. The origin of this receptor is an adult with an advanced solid tumor such as melanoma, head and neck, liver or kidney cancer. The chain employs TRBV9 and TRBJ2-3; D may be TRBD2 (6 bases). CDR3 sequence reads: CASSARDGGDTQYF. For the CDR3, the DNA is TGTGCCAGCAGCGCGCGGGACGGAGGAGATACGCAGTATTTT. The variable domain in full, completed from reference TRBV9 and TRBJ2-3, reads DSGVTQTPKHLITATGQRVTLRCSPRSGDLSVYWYQQSLDQGLQFLIQYYNGEERAKGNILERFSAQQFPDLHSELNLSSLELGDSALYFCASSARDGGDTQYFGPGTRLTVL.